The clone carrying this T cell receptor (beta chain) has at least ten counts. As yet, its antigen is unknown. With 5 bases clipped from V and 3 bases from J, the junction kept 3 bases outside the gene matches. CDR3 length equals 13 residues. Germline CDR1 MDHEN, CDR2 SYDVKM. These data are taken from a study of T cell repertoires in cytomegalovirus infection. Background on the study: It can be stated that public TCR beta signatures indicated CMV infection as well as a matching HLA type. Study-wide points: There were HLA-C-restricted CMV-specific TCR beta clonotypes dominating the ex vivo response.

From the reads, TCRdb called clonotypes with MiXCR, one entry per CDR3 protein. Of 65,000 to 90,000 distinct CDR3 sequences listed, 3.7% were seen once; the top ten hold 4.6%. The TCR was taken from a human donor in good health (CMV status not recorded). Some clones in this sample may be carry-over from other donors' samples. The sample comprised PBMCs. The chain recombines TRBV28 with TRBJ2-7, with 8 bases matching TRBD2. For the CDR3, the DNA is TGTGCCAGCAGTCGGGGGGGGCTCTACGAGCAGTACTTC. This codes for CASSRGGLYEQYF.